A selection of T cell receptor beta chains follows, all from one sample in a study of cytomegalovirus exposure and HLA in healthy donors. Libraries were prepared by immunoSEQ multiplex PCR; TCRdb keeps only in-frame clonotypes and omits some of them. The table lists 150,000 to 200,000 clones, about 75% of them singletons, with under 2.5% in the top ten. The specimen sequenced was PBMCs. The receptors stem from a female donor in good health and CMV-seronegative. CDR3s include the opening cysteine and the closing phenylalanine or tryptophan. D genes are given only for firm matches. A clone size is listed for some rows: how often the clone was seen (once, few, many), or a class if it is expanded.

clone_size,j_call,d_call,v_call,cdr3_aa,cdr3_nt
.,TRBJ1-1,TRBD1,TRBV5-1,CASSLTGQPSTSTEAFF,TGCGCCAGCAGCTTGACGGGACAGCCCTCGACTAGCACTGAAGCTTTCTTT
.,TRBJ1-1,.,TRBV7-9,CASSPRGGGGRDTEAFF,TGTGCCAGCAGCCCAAGAGGAGGCGGGGGTCGGGACACTGAAGCTTTCTTT
few,TRBJ2-2,TRBD2,TRBV7-7,CASSSSGASTGELFF,TGTGCCAGCAGCTCTAGCGGGGCCAGCACCGGGGAGCTGTTTTTT
few,TRBJ1-2,.,TRBV7-6,CASSLGGGGANYGYTF,TGTGCCAGCAGCTTAGGTGGCGGCGGAGCTAACTATGGCTACACCTTC
.,TRBJ1-2,.,TRBV5-1,CASRPSGLAIGFTF,TGCGCCAGCAGGCCCAGTGGGCTAGCCATAGGTTTCACCTTC
few,TRBJ2-5,.,TRBV6-5,CASSQQETQYF,TGTGCCAGCAGCCAACAAGAGACCCAGTACTTC
.,TRBJ2-7,.,TRBV11-2,CASSLDGGSNYEQYF,TGTGCCAGCAGCTTAGACGGCGGCAGTAACTACGAGCAGTACTTC
.,TRBJ2-3,TRBD1,TRBV7-2,CASSPRQGASTDTQYF,TGTGCCAGCAGCCCCAGACAGGGAGCTAGCACAGATACGCAGTATTTT
once,TRBJ2-5,.,TRBV29-1,CSVAGEETQYF,TGCAGCGTTGCTGGAGAAGAGACCCAGTACTTC
.,TRBJ1-1,TRBD1,TRBV7-3,CASSPGTANTEAFF,TGTGCCAGCAGCCCGGGGACAGCCAACACTGAAGCTTTCTTT
.,TRBJ1-2,.,TRBV19,CASSGGIAANYGYTF,TGTGCCAGTAGTGGAGGGATTGCAGCTAACTATGGCTACACCTTC
.,TRBJ1-1,TRBD1,TRBV7-6,CASSTVQGANTEAFF,TGTGCCAGCAGCACAGTTCAGGGGGCGAACACTGAAGCTTTCTTT
.,TRBJ2-7,.,TRBV10-3,CAISPLLRSDEQYF,TGTGCCATCAGCCCCCTCTTGCGGTCGGACGAGCAGTACTTC
.,TRBJ1-2,TRBD1,TRBV5-1,CASRETGTGYGYTF,TGCGCCAGCAGGGAAACCGGGACAGGCTATGGCTACACCTTC
.,TRBJ1-2,TRBD1,TRBV5-1,CASSTGTAVYGYTF,TGCGCCAGCAGCACGGGGACAGCCGTCTATGGCTACACCTTC
.,TRBJ1-2,.,TRBV6-1,CASSVTGSPFYGYTF,TGTGCCAGCAGTGTCACAGGGTCCCCTTTCTATGGCTACACCTTC
.,TRBJ2-3,TRBD2,TRBV11-3,CASSLGLATDTQYF,TGTGCCAGCAGCTTGGGACTAGCAACAGATACGCAGTATTTT
.,TRBJ2-1,.,TRBV5-6,CASSYGRPNEQFF,TGTGCCAGCAGCTACGGGAGACCCAATGAGCAGTTCTTC
.,TRBJ1-5,TRBD1,TRBV6-1,CASSETGVNQPQHF,TGTGCCAGCAGTGAGACAGGGGTCAATCAGCCCCAGCATTTT
.,TRBJ1-6,TRBD1,TRBV7-9,CASSLQGAQGSPLHF,TGTGCCAGCAGCTTGCAGGGGGCGCAGGGTTCACCCCTCCACTTT
.,TRBJ1-6,TRBD1,TRBV5-1,CASSLGDRGRTPLHF,TGCGCCAGCAGCTTGGGGGACAGGGGTAGGACACCCCTCCACTTT
.,TRBJ1-1,.,TRBV6-5,CASSPPQMNTEAFF,TGTGCCAGCAGTCCCCCACAGATGAACACTGAAGCTTTCTTT
.,TRBJ1-2,.,TRBV16,CASSQSLQTNYGYTF,TGTGCCAGCAGCCAATCGCTACAGACTAACTATGGCTACACCTTC
few,TRBJ2-1,TRBD2,TRBV5-1,CASSSYPGRVSNEQFF,TGCGCCAGCAGCTCCTACCCGGGGAGGGTGAGTAATGAGCAGTTCTTC
few,TRBJ2-1,TRBD2,TRBV7-2,CASSLVTLAGGEQFF,TGTGCCAGCAGCTTAGTTACACTAGCGGGAGGGGAGCAGTTCTTC
.,TRBJ2-3,.,TRBV29-1,CSVEEGAVTDTQYF,TGCAGCGTTGAAGAGGGGGCAGTCACAGATACGCAGTATTTT
.,TRBJ2-3,TRBD2,TRBV5-1,CASSLVPLTSGSTDTQYF,TGCGCCAGCAGCTTGGTCCCCCTGACTAGCGGGAGCACAGATACGCAGTATTTT
.,TRBJ2-5,TRBD2,TRBV7-2,CASSLSGGTRGTQYF,TGTGCCAGCAGCTTAAGCGGGGGGACACGAGGGACCCAGTACTTC
once,TRBJ2-3,.,TRBV5-1,CASSLGQLTTDTQYF,TGCGCCAGCAGCTTGGGACAGTTAACCACAGATACGCAGTATTTT
few,TRBJ1-1,TRBD1,TRBV30,CAWTGQGVWNTEAFF,TGTGCCTGGACAGGACAGGGGGTTTGGAACACTGAAGCTTTCTTT
.,TRBJ2-7,TRBD2,TRBV5-4,CASSWGTSGGTDEQYF,TGTGCCAGCAGCTGGGGGACTAGCGGGGGGACGGACGAGCAGTACTTC
.,TRBJ1-2,TRBD1,TRBV28,CASSYTGGFGYTF,TGTGCCAGCAGTTACACAGGGGGTTTTGGCTACACCTTC
.,TRBJ1-1,.,TRBV29-1,CSVEYGVNTEAFF,TGCAGCGTTGAGTACGGGGTGAACACTGAAGCTTTCTTT
.,TRBJ2-3,.,TRBV5-6,CASSLAGQRSTDTQYF,TGTGCCAGCAGCTTGGCGGGACAACGAAGCACAGATACGCAGTATTTT
few,TRBJ1-1,.,TRBV19,CASSSQDRGREAFF,TGTGCCAGCAGCTCACAAGACCGGGGGAGGGAAGCTTTCTTT
.,TRBJ2-7,.,TRBV5-1,CASSLVARVNEQYF,TGCGCCAGCAGCTTGGTTGCGAGGGTCAACGAGCAGTACTTC
.,TRBJ2-5,.,TRBV5-6,CASSHGTPGIQTQYF,TGTGCCAGCAGCCACGGGACACCGGGGATCCAGACCCAGTACTTC
.,TRBJ2-7,TRBD2,TRBV13,CASSLGGASGSRDEQYF,TGTGCCAGCAGCTTAGGCGGGGCTAGCGGGAGTCGCGACGAGCAGTACTTC
.,TRBJ1-1,.,TRBV2,CASRSMGGPAEAFF,TGTGCCAGCAGATCAATGGGGGGGCCGGCTGAAGCTTTCTTT
.,TRBJ2-2,.,TRBV2,CASVQAGSPNTGELFF,TGTGCCAGCGTGCAGGCGGGGAGTCCGAACACCGGGGAGCTGTTTTTT
.,TRBJ1-2,.,TRBV6-1,CASISPARFYGYTF,TGTGCCAGTATATCACCAGCCAGGTTCTATGGCTACACCTTC
.,TRBJ2-7,.,TRBV6-5,CASSPGSVAYEQYF,TGTGCCAGCAGTCCCGGGAGCGTGGCCTACGAGCAGTACTTC
.,TRBJ2-2,TRBD1,TRBV18,CASSPGQGVGGELFF,TGTGCCAGCTCACCGGGACAGGGGGTCGGCGGGGAGCTGTTTTTT
few,TRBJ2-3,TRBD1,TRBV29-1,CSVRDRGPTDTQYF,TGCAGCGTTAGGGACAGGGGACCAACAGATACGCAGTATTTT